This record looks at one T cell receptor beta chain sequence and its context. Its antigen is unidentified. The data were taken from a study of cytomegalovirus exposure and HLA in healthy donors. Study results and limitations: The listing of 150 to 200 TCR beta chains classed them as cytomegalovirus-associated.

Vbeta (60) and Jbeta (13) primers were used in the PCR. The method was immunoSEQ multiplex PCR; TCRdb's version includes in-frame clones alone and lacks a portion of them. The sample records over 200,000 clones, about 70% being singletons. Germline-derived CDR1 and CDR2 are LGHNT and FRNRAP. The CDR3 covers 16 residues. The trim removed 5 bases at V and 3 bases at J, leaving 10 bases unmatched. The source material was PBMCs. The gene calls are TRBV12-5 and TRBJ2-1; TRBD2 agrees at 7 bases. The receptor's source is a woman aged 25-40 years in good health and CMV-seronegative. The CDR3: CASGPLGGRYYNEQFF. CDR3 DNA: TGTGCTAGTGGTCCGCTGGGGGGGAGGTACTACAATGAGCAGTTCTTC.